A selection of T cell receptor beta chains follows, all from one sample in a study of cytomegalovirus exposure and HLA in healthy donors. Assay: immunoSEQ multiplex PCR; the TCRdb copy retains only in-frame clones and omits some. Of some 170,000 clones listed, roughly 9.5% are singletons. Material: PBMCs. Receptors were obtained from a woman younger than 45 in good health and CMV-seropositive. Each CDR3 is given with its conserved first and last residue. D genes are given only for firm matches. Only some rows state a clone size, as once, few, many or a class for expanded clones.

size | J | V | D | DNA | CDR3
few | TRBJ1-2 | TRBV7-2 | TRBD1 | TGTGCCAGCAGCTCCCGGGACAGGGGGGTAATTGGCTACACCTTC | CASSSRDRGVIGYTF
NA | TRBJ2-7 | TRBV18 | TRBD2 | TGTGCCAGCTCACCACGGGGGACTAGCGAAGACGAGCAGTACTTC | CASSPRGTSEDEQYF
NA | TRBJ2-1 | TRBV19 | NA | TGTGCCAGTAGTATAACCAGTCCCAATGAGCAGTTCTTC | CASSITSPNEQFF
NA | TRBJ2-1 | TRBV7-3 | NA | TGTGCCAGCAGCCTTAGCTCGACGCCCTACAATGAGCAGTTCTTC | CASSLSSTPYNEQFF
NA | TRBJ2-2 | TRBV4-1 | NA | TGCGCCAGCAGCCAAGTCAACAGATACACCGGGGAGCTGTTTTTT | CASSQVNRYTGELFF
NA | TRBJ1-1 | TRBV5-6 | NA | TGTGCCAGCAGACCATTACGGTTGAACACTGAAGCTTTCTTT | CASRPLRLNTEAFF
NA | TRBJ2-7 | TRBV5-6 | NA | TGTGCCAGCAGCTCGGCCTACTGGGCCCACGAGCAGTACTTC | CASSSAYWAHEQYF
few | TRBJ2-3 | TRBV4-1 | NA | TGCGCCAGCAGCCAAATTAGAGGGGATACGCAGTATTTT | CASSQIRGDTQYF
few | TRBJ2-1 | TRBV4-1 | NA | TGCGCCAGCAGCCAAGTTCTAGCGTTTGAGCAGTTCTTC | CASSQVLAFEQFF
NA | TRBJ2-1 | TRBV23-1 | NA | TGCGCCAGCAGTTTTGGGGGCCCCTACAATGAGCAGTTCTTC | CASSFGGPYNEQFF
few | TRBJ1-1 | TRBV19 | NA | TGTGCCAGTAGTATGAGGGGGGGCACTGAAGCTTTCTTT | CASSMRGGTEAFF
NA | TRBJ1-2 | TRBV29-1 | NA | TGCAGCGTTGAGACCAGGGCATCGGGCTATGGCTACACCTTC | CSVETRASGYGYTF
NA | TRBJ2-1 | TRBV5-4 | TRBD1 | TGTGCCAGCAGCTCGCCAACAGGGGACGAAGAGCAGTTCTTC | CASSSPTGDEEQFF
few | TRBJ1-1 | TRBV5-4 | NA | TGTGCCAGCAGCCGACAGGAGGACACTGAAGCTTTCTTT | CASSRQEDTEAFF
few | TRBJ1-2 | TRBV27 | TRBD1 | TGTGCCAGCAGTTTATCGGGACAGATCTATGGCTACACCTTC | CASSLSGQIYGYTF
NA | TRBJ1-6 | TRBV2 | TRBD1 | TGTGCCAGCAGCCGGGACAGGGGGAGTCGTAATTCACCCCTCCACTTT | CASSRDRGSRNSPLHF
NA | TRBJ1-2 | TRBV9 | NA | TGTGCCAGCAGCGTCAGGCCAGCTAACTATGGCTACACCTTC | CASSVRPANYGYTF
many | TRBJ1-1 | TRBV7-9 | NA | TGTGCCACCCAGCCCTGGGGAGTAGGGAACACTGAAGCTTTCTTT | CATQPWGVGNTEAFF
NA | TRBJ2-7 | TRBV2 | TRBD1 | TGTGCCAGCAGTGGAGGGACAGGGAAACCAGCCTACGAGCAGTACTTC | CASSGGTGKPAYEQYF
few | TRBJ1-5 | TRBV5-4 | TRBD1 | TGTGCCAGCAGCCCCGGCGGACAGGATCAGCCCCAGCATTTT | CASSPGGQDQPQHF
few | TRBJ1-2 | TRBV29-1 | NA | TGCAGCGTGCGGGGGACGGCCGGCTACACCTTC | CSVRGTAGYTF
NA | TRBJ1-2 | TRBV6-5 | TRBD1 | TGTGCCAGCAGATTAAAGGACAGGGGCGGTGGCTACACCTTC | CASRLKDRGGGYTF
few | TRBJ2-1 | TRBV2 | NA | TGTGCCAGCAGTGTGATAGGAGACAATGAGCAGTTCTTC | CASSVIGDNEQFF
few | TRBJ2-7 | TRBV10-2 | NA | TGCGCCAGCAGTGAGAATGGACGGGGTACTGGAGAGCAGTACTTC | CASSENGRGTGEQYF
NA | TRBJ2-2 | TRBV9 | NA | TGTGCCAGCAGCGTAGTACTAGATGCAGGGGAGCTGTTTTTT | CASSVVLDAGELFF
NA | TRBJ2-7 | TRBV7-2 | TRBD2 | TGTGCCAGCAGCCGGCGAGCTAGCGGGATCGATTACGAGCAGTACTTC | CASSRRASGIDYEQYF
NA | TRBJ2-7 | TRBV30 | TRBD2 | TGTGCCTGGGGACTAGGGTCCTACGAGCAGTACTTC | CAWGLGSYEQYF
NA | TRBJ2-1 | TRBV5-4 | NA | TGTGCCAGCAGCTCAACTAGCCGCTACAATGAGCAGTTCTTC | CASSSTSRYNEQFF
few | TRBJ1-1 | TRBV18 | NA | TGTGCCAGCTCACCGACAAGTATGAACACTGAAGCTTTTTTT | CASSPTSMNTEAFF
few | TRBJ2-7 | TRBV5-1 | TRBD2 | TGCGCCAGCAGCCTAGCGGGAGGGAGCTCCTACGAGCAGTACTTC | CASSLAGGSSYEQYF
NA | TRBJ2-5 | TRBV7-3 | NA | TGTGCCAGCAGCAGAAACGGGGGGCAGGGGACCCAGTACTTC | CASSRNGGQGTQYF